The present T cell receptor (beta chain) was sequenced within a study of blood T cell repertoires in COVID-19. Study-wide context: PBMCs, B-cell-depleted T cells, or T cells provided the cDNA or gDNA that made up the material.

Sequencing was performed with immunoSEQ multiplex PCR; in TCRdb, only in-frame clones are kept and a portion is missing. Of around 200,000 clones in the sample, just under 90% are singletons; the top ten hold 3.5% to 4.5%. Losses at the gene ends were 0 bases for V and 4 bases for J; bases not matched to a gene: 6. The CDR3 runs to 16 residues. The germline V gene has CDR1 SNHLY and CDR2 FYNNEI. The chain employs TRBV2 and TRBJ1-2, with 9 bases aligning to TRBD1. The material sequenced was peripheral blood. The sequence was obtained from a young man with active or convalescent COVID-19. CDR3 residues: CASSEAWTGEGYGYTF. CDR3 in DNA: TGTGCCAGCAGTGAAGCGTGGACAGGGGAGGGCTATGGCTACACCTTC.